The clone carrying this T cell receptor beta chain has just a few counts. The antigen remains unidentified. PCR amplification relied on 60 Vbeta primers (plus 13 Jbeta primers). Generated by immunoSEQ multiplex PCR, the TCRdb table keeps only in-frame clones and is missing some. The sample records under 200,000 clones, around 78% being singletons. The sample belongs to a study of cytomegalovirus exposure and HLA in healthy donors. Study findings and constraints: Further analysis was carried out later, and it showed several of the most significant clusters appearing linked to common viral pathogens. Reported results showed that the classifier diagnosed cytomegalovirus status with high specificity and sensitivity. Some V segments could not be told apart, so they were left out, TRBV6-2 and TRBV6-3 among them.

Donors were nominally healthy when sampled, though unrecorded immune exposures were likely. Germline-derived CDR1 and CDR2 are SGHDN and FVKESK. The CDR3 sequence is 15 residues long. Losses at the gene ends were 4 bases for V and 3 bases for J; bases not matched to a gene: 7. The TCR was taken from a young man in good health and CMV-seronegative. The sequenced sample consisted of PBMCs. The chain recombines TRBV14 with TRBJ2-7, with 9 bases identical to TRBD1. CDR3 protein: CASSLPGTGLYEQYF. In nucleotides, the CDR3 is TGTGCCAGCAGCCTTCCGGGGACAGGGCTCTACGAGCAGTACTTC. Full variable domain (rest looked up from reference TRBV14 and TRBJ2-7): EAGVTQFPSHSVIEKGQTVTLRCDPISGHDNLYWYRRVMGKEIKFLLHFVKESKQDESGMPNNRFLAERTGGTYSTLKVQPAELEDSGVYFCASSLPGTGLYEQYFGPGTRLTVT.